The clone carrying this TCR beta chain appeared a few times. Its antigen is not known. This record comes from a study of T-cell memory formation after mild COVID-19. Study outcomes and limitations: Among clones contracting day 15 to 85, CD4/CD8 was balanced, whereas later expanders leaned CD4+. Some responding clones appeared in pre-infection memory, suggesting cross-reactive memory joined.

TCRdb recomputed calls from the 5' RACE reads with MiXCR, one row per CDR3 protein. This sample yields under 300,000 distinct CDR3 sequences, of which 8% to 10% are seen a single time; around 21% belongs to the top ten. The CDR3 contains 15 residues. Germline V gives CDR1 MNHEY, CDR2 SVGEGT. With V trimmed by 1 base and J by 10 bases, 10 bases remained unmatched. The material sequenced was PBMCs or a T cell subset sorted from them (not recorded which). The receptor comes from a man younger than 35 who had mild COVID-19 (a few samples of this study predate the infection). Cell type and time point are not known. This sequence joins TRBV6-2 or TRBV6-3 and TRBJ2-1, with 7 positions matching TRBD2. The CDR3 DNA is TGTGCCAGCAGTTACTTCGGGGGGTCGCGTGGGGAGCAGTTCTTC. Translating it yields CASSYFGGSRGEQFF.